This is a list of T cell receptor beta chains from one sample in a study of cytomegalovirus exposure and HLA in healthy donors. The assay was immunoSEQ multiplex PCR, and TCRdb's table has in-frame clones only and misses some. The sample has about 96,000 clones, approximately 72% seen once. Material: PBMCs. The receptors shown here come from a female donor in good health and CMV-seropositive. The CDR3 runs from the conserved cysteine through the conserved F or W. The D gene is left open where the match is weak. Expanded clones get a size class; other rows say once, few or many, or leave the size out.

D | size | J | length | V | DNA | CDR3
. | . | TRBJ1-1 | 12 | TRBV28 | TGTGCCAGCAGTCCAACAGTGGCTGAAGCTTTCTTT | CASSPTVAEAFF
. | . | TRBJ1-2 | 13 | TRBV7-2 | TGTGCCAGCAGCTTCAGAATTAACTATGGCTACACCTTC | CASSFRINYGYTF
. | once | TRBJ2-1 | 15 | TRBV5-4 | TGTGCCAGCAGCAAGTCTAGCGACGGATACAATGAGCAGTTCTTC | CASSKSSDGYNEQFF
. | . | TRBJ2-7 | 12 | TRBV30 | TGTGCCTTTAGAGGCGGAAGGAGCGAGCAGTACTTC | CAFRGGRSEQYF
TRBD2 | . | TRBJ2-5 | 15 | TRBV28 | TGTGCCAGCACTCTCGGGAGGACAATTCAAGAGACCCAGTACTTC | CASTLGRTIQETQYF
. | few | TRBJ1-5 | 11 | TRBV6-5 | TGTGCCAGCAGTTTTGCTAAGCCCCAGCATTTT | CASSFAKPQHF
TRBD1 | . | TRBJ1-4 | 16 | TRBV7-2 | TGTGCCAGCAGCCATCGCTCCGGGACAGGGGGTGAAAAACTGTTTTTT | CASSHRSGTGGEKLFF
. | few | TRBJ2-7 | 12 | TRBV29-1 | TGCAGCGTCAAAAGGGGTTCCTACGAGCAGTACTTC | CSVKRGSYEQYF
TRBD2 | . | TRBJ2-2 | 13 | TRBV18 | TGTGCCAGCTCCCACGGACTAGACGGGGAGCTGTTTTTT | CASSHGLDGELFF
. | . | TRBJ1-2 | 15 | TRBV28 | TGTGCCAGCAGCTCCCCGGGAGGAGAGGGCTATGGCTACACCTTC | CASSSPGGEGYGYTF
. | . | TRBJ2-1 | 12 | TRBV5-1 | TGCGCCAGCAGCCGCGACTACAATGAGCAGTTCTTC | CASSRDYNEQFF
. | . | TRBJ2-1 | 14 | TRBV11-2 | TGTGCCAGCAGCCCCGCCCGGGGTTACAATGAGCAGTTCTTC | CASSPARGYNEQFF
. | . | TRBJ1-2 | 13 | TRBV6-1 | TGTGCCAGCAGTGCCGACCGAGGGTATGGCTACACCTTC | CASSADRGYGYTF
TRBD1 | . | TRBJ1-5 | 14 | TRBV19 | TGTGCCAGTAGTATCAGGGACAGCGGGCAGCCCCAGCATTTT | CASSIRDSGQPQHF